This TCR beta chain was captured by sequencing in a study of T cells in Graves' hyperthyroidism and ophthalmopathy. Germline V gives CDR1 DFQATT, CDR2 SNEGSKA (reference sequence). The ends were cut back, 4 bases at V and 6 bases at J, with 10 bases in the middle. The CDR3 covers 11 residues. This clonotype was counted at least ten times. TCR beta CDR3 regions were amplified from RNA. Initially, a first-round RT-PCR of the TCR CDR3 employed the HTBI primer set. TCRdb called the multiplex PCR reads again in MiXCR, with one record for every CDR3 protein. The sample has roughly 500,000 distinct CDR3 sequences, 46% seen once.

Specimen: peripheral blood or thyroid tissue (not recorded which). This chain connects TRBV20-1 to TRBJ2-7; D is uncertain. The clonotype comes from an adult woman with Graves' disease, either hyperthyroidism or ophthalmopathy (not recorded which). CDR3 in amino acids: CSAIESGEQYF. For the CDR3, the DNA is TGCAGTGCTATTGAATCTGGCGAGCAGTACTTC.